This T cell receptor (beta chain) emerged from a study of vaccination effects on CD4 cells after COVID-19. The CDR3 runs 17 residues. CDR1 is SGHDT, CDR2 YYEEEE, per germline. Trimming pared 3 bases from V and 2 bases from J, leaving 21 bases between. ViraFEST used viral peptide pools to expand antigen-specific CD4+ T cells before sequencing. Following 10 days of culture, CD4+ T cells were isolated. Vaccinees lacked prior SARS-CoV-2 infection and tested negative for nucleocapsid antibodies. Fresh IL-2-containing medium replaced half the medium on days 3 and 7. The sample holds one count of this clone. Its cognate antigen is unknown. The table came from immunoSEQ multiplex PCR; TCRdb's copy has only in-frame clones and leaves some out. The table shows about 73,000 clones, with 78% occurring only once. Overall study results and limits: Convalescent patients in the study were few, and early post-infection timepoints were absent. Long after vaccination, the clones induced by infection and by vaccine shrank markedly in size.

This chain joins TRBV5-6 and TRBJ2-7; the D is unclear. This TCR derives from a human donor who received a COVID-19 vaccine. The sample was CD4+ T cells from PBMCs cultured with SARS-CoV-2 spike peptides, taken before COVID-19 vaccination. Written as DNA, the CDR3 is TGTGCCAGCAGCTCCTTTCGCGACCTCGGGCGGCCCTACGAGCAGTACGTC. Protein sequence: CASSSFRDLGRPYEQYV.